This record looks at one T cell receptor (beta chain) sequence and its context. The antigen is unknown. This specimen comes from a study of shared clonotypes between healthy human individuals. In the authors' workflow: ImmunoSEQ only sent back junction sequences with no quality scores, so filtering was done differently. Libraries were prepared by immunoSEQ multiplex PCR; TCRdb keeps only in-frame clonotypes and omits some of them. V and J calls and clone size are given by that table; D and trimming were obtained from the DNA. Of under 550,000 clones in the sample, about 95% were seen once. Findings of the study overall: Non-shared clonotypes had lower generation probabilities than those shared by all four donors. Clonotype sharing among donors, it was expected, would be affected by sequencing depth.

CDR1 SNHLY and CDR2 FYNNEI come from the germline V gene. CDR3 length equals 14 residues. V shed 4 bases and J 5 bases; nucleotides not matched to a gene: 5. The sequencing input was naive CD4+ T cells sorted from blood. The subset: CD45RA+ positively selected. The TCR comes from a woman under 40 in good health. J is TRBJ1-1 and V is TRBV2; TRBD1 aligns across 9 bases. The CDR3 nucleotides read TGTGCCAGCAGTGGCCGGACAGGGGAGACTGAAGCTTTCTTT. Protein: CASSGRTGETEAFF.